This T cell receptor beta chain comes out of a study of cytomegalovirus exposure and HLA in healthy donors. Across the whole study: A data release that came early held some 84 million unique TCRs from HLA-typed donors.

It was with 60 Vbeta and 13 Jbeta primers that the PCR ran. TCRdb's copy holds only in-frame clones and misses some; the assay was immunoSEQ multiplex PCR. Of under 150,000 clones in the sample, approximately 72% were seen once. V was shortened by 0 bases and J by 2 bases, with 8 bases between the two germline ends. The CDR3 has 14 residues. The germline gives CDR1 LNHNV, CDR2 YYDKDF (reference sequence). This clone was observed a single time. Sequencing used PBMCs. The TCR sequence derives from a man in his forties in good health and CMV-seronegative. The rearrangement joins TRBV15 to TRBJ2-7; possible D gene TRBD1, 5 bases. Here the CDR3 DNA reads TGTGCCACCAGCAGAGATAAGGGGCCCTACGAGCAGTACTTC. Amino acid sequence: CATSRDKGPYEQYF.